This T cell receptor (beta chain) came from a study of blood T cell repertoires in COVID-19. For the study at large: Material from acute and convalescent COVID-19 was sourced from the United States, Italy and Spain. Nucleic acid was either cDNA or gDNA, and it came from T cells, B-cell-depleted T cells, or PBMCs.

Original handling: Reference gene primer amplification gave nucleated cell count estimates. The repertoire was sequenced with immunoSEQ multiplex PCR; TCRdb's copy has only in-frame clones and lacks some. For V, J and clone size, that table is used; D and trimming come from the DNA. The sample lists about 240,000 clones, roughly 90% seen once, with less than 8% in the top ten. Germline CDR1 and CDR2: ENHRY and SYGVKD. The CDR3 consists of 16 residues. Trimming removed 6 bases from V and 4 bases from J, with 21 bases in between. The chain is built from TRBV10-3 and TRBJ1-2; D might be TRBD1 (6 bases). Sequenced sample: peripheral blood. The receptor was derived from a man in his 60s with acute or convalescent COVID-19. Here the CDR3 reads CAISQGQTQRVYGYTF. CDR3 DNA sequence: TGTGCCATCAGCCAAGGACAGACCCAAAGAGTCTATGGCTACACCTTC.